What follows is one TCR beta chain and its context. The data were obtained in a study of blood T cell repertoires in COVID-19. The wider study: Material from acute and convalescent COVID-19 was sourced from the United States, Italy and Spain. T cells, B-cell-depleted T cells, or PBMCs provided the cDNA or gDNA that served as material.

In the original analysis: Cell counts per sample came from amplifying reference gene primers. Generated by immunoSEQ multiplex PCR, the TCRdb table keeps only in-frame clones and is missing some. V, J and clone size are those of that table, while D and trimming were read from the DNA. The repertoire holds 470,000 or so clones, approximately 90% seen once, with over 4% in the top ten. Germline CDR1 is SGHTA and CDR2 is FQGTGA. The CDR3 loop spans 14 amino acids. Losses at the gene ends were 5 bases for V and 2 bases for J; bases not matched to a gene: 3. The sequence derives from a woman between 25 and 40 years old with acute or convalescent COVID-19. The chain employs TRBV7-3 and TRBJ2-7, with TRBD1 matching 10 bases. Sequencing used peripheral blood. CDR3 in amino acids: CASSPGTGAYEQYF. The CDR3 DNA follows: TGTGCCAGCAGCCCTGGGACAGGGGCCTACGAGCAGTACTTC.